Shown below are 6 T cell receptor beta chains from a single sample sequenced in a study of neurological immune-mediated disorders. One entry per CDR3 protein results from TCRdb running MiXCR on the 5' RACE reads. The sample yields around 78,000 distinct CDR3 sequences, roughly a sixth seen once. Sequenced sample: PBMCs. These receptors originate from a middle-aged woman in good health.

The chain links TRBV4-2 to TRBJ1-4; no reliable D call. Germline CDR1 is LGHNA and CDR2 is YNFKEQ. The V end was cut by 0 bases, the J end by 8 bases, with 7 bases between. This CDR3 has 13 amino acids. In DNA, the CDR3 is TGTGCCAGCAGCCAAGAGAAGGGCGAAAAACTGTTTTTT. Translating it yields CASSQEKGEKLFF.

The CDR3 reads CASSYSRQLTEAFF. CDR3 DNA: TGTGCCAGCAGTTACTCGAGACAGTTAACTGAAGCTTTCTTT. The chain combines TRBV6-6 with TRBJ1-1; D perhaps matches TRBD1 (5 bases). This CDR3 contains 14 residues. Trimming pared 0 bases from V and 5 bases from J, leaving 10 bases between. Germline lookup yields CDR1 MNHNY and CDR2 SVGAGI (reference sequence).

The rearrangement joins TRBV12-3 or TRBV12-4 to TRBJ2-5; 10 positions match TRBD2. The ends lost 6 bases at V and 5 bases at J; junction bases unmatched: 12. The CDR3 loop spans 16 amino acids. The CDR3 DNA reads as TGTGCCAGCAGCTACGCTAGCGGGAGTGGGGGGGAGACCCAGTACTTC. Amino acids: CASSYASGSGGETQYF.

This clonotype was seen at least ten times. The gene calls are TRBV14 and TRBJ2-1, with a tentative D call TRBD2 (5 bases). CDR3 size: 14 residues. V shed 4 bases and J shed 5 bases, with 12 bases lying between them. From germline, CDR1 is SGHDN and CDR2 FVKESK. DNA for the CDR3: TGTGCCAGCAGCCGGAGCGGCGAACACAATGAGCAGTTCTTC. Translated, it gives CASSRSGEHNEQFF.

This clonotype has ten or more counts. The chain recombines TRBV9 with TRBJ2-1; possible D gene TRBD1, 9 bases. Trimming took off 3 bases at V and 8 bases at J, with 21 bases between the two ends. The CDR3 runs 16 residues. Germline V gene lookup returns CDR1 SGDLS and CDR2 YYNGEE. CDR3 sequence reads: CASSATGGTGRDEQFF. The CDR3, as DNA: TGTGCCAGCAGCGCGACGGGGGGGACAGGGAGGGATGAGCAGTTCTTC. The full variable domain, rest sourced from reference TRBV9 and TRBJ2-1, is DSGVTQTPKHLITATGQRVTLRCSPRSGDLSVYWYQQSLDQGLQFLIQYYNGEERAKGNILERFSAQQFPDLHSELNLSSLELGDSALYFCASSATGGTGRDEQFFGPGTRLTVL.

The chain has TRBV19 and TRBJ1-3, with no clear D. The germline CDR1 and CDR2 sequences are LNHDA and SQIVND (reference sequence). V lost 7 bases and J 0 bases, leaving 13 bases between the germline ends. The CDR3 runs to 15 residues. The CDR3 DNA reads TGTGCCAGTAACGGAGGGTTTTACTCTGGAAACACCATATATTTT. Its protein is CASNGGFYSGNTIYF.